The clone carrying this T cell receptor beta chain was recorded many times. Its target is not known. The source of the sample is a study of T cells in Graves' hyperthyroidism and ophthalmopathy. Whole-study results and caveats: Clonotypes that were expanded in thyroid above 0.001 mostly appeared in blood too. Ophthalmopathy, as predicted by the model, came a median roughly 6.8 months after the prediction.

The investigators amplified TCR beta CDR3 regions from RNA transcripts. The TCR CDR3 first-round RT-PCR relied on the HTBI primer set. MiXCR, run by TCRdb on the multiplex PCR reads, gives a single entry per CDR3 protein. The table lists approximately 600,000 distinct CDR3 sequences, about 20% of them singletons. PBMCs came from less than 11 ml fresh peripheral blood. Sequencing was performed on blood. The sequence came from a man under 40 with Graves' ophthalmopathy.

Written as DNA, the CDR3 is TGTGCCAGCAGCCCACAGCCTCTGGCAGGGGGGAAGGACGTCTACGAGCAGTACTTC. It translates to CASSPQPLAGGKDVYEQYF. The chain uses TRBV7-2 and TRBJ2-7, with a tentative D call TRBD1 (7 bases). CDR1 SGHTA and CDR2 FQGNSA come from the germline V gene. Trimming shortened V by 5 bases and J by 3 bases, and 29 bases separated the two germline ends. CDR3 length: 19 residues.